Here is one T cell receptor (beta chain) with its context. Its antigen is unidentified. The data belong to a study of CD8+ T cells in alopecia areata. The wider study: Tofacitinib therapy lasting 6 to 18 months was followed by 6 months off drug.

Germline V gives CDR1 SQVTM, CDR2 ANQGSEA. Between the trimmed V and J ends, which lost 2 bases and 8 bases, there was a span of 11 bases. The CDR3 covers 12 residues. In each case, RNA was isolated and then reverse transcribed into cDNA as the sequencing template. Clones were sequenced by immunoSEQ multiplex PCR, and TCRdb holds only the in-frame ones, with some missing. The top ten hold around 0.8% of the sample, which has 90,000 to 100,000 clones, 40% to 45% seen once. Researchers took lesional scalp punch biopsies and peripheral blood from people who were alopecia areata patients. Points from the study as a whole: More clonal than normal scalp was lesional scalp, particularly alopecia totalis/universalis.

This chain links TRBV29-1 with TRBJ2-3; D might be TRBD1 (5 bases). The TCR was taken from a human donor with alopecia areata. Specimen: CD4+ T cells sorted from blood. CDR3 in DNA: TGCAGCGTTGAACAGGGTGGACGTACGCAGTATTTT. It yields the protein CSVEQGGRTQYF.